This TCR beta chain was captured in a study of control samples from healthy donors and cancer patients. The germline V gene encodes CDR1 SGHNT and CDR2 YENEEA. With 4 bases removed from V and 8 bases from J, the gap between germline ends came to 19 bases. CDR3 length: 15 residues. Method: immunoSEQ multiplex PCR; TCRdb's copy keeps in-frame clones and lacks some. The sample holds fewer than 120,000 clones; around nine tenths are singletons and the top ten take around 4%. This receptor was taken from a woman aged 55-75 years with lung cancer. The chain carries TRBV11-3 and TRBJ2-3, with D tentatively TRBD2 (6 bases). The specimen sequenced was PBMCs. CDR3: CASSWAGLDTGTQYF. DNA of the CDR3: TGTGCCAGCAGCTGGGCGGGACTCGATACGGGTACGCAGTATTTT.